The T cell receptor beta chain under discussion was sequenced for a study of blood T cell repertoires in COVID-19. CDR3 size: 12 residues. Germline CDR1 reads LGHDT; CDR2 reads YNNKEL (reference sequence). With 7 bases removed from V and 2 bases from J, the gap between germline ends came to 9 bases. Clones were sequenced by immunoSEQ multiplex PCR, and TCRdb holds only the in-frame ones, with some missing. The sample lists about 50,000 clones, roughly nine tenths seen once, with 25% to 35% in the top ten. There are a few counts of this clone. This sequence originates from a woman at least 80 years old with acute or convalescent COVID-19. The chain uses TRBV3-1 (or the pseudogene TRBV3-2) and TRBJ2-7; no reliable D call. The specimen was peripheral blood. CDR3: CASTPVAYEQYV. The CDR3 nucleotides are TGTGCCAGCACCCCGGTGGCCTACGAGCAGTACGTC.